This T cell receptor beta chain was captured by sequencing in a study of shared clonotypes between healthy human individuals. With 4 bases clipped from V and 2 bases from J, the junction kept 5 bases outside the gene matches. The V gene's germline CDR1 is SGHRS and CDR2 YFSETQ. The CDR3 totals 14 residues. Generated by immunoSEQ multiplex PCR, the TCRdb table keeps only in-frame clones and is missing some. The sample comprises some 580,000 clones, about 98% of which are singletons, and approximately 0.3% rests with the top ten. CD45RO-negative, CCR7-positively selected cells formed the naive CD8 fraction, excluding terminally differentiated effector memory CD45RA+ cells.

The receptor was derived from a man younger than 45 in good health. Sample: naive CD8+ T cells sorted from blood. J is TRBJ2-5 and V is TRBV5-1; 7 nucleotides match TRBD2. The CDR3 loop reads CASSGRGSQETQYF. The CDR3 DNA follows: TGCGCCAGCAGCGGGAGGGGCAGTCAAGAGACCCAGTACTTC.